This T cell receptor (beta chain) was sequenced in a study of synovial regulatory T cells in juvenile arthritis. Germline V gene data show CDR1 as SEHNR and CDR2 as FQNEAQ (reference sequence). The CDR3 loop spans 14 amino acids. No DNA is recorded. Median disease duration was approximately 7 years, range 0.2-19.1. The protocol was immunoSEQ multiplex PCR, while the TCRdb copy is restricted to in-frame clones and leaves out a portion. This repertoire includes approximately 10,000 clones. V is TRBV7-9 and J is TRBJ2-7; TCRdb's assignment of TRBD1 cannot be checked, as there is no DNA. The specimen sequenced was Treg cells from blood. The subset: remaining (HLA-DR-negative) circulating blood Treg cells. This clonotype was obtained from a donor aged 2-35 years with juvenile idiopathic arthritis. The chain's CDR3 is CASSFTQDSYEQYF.